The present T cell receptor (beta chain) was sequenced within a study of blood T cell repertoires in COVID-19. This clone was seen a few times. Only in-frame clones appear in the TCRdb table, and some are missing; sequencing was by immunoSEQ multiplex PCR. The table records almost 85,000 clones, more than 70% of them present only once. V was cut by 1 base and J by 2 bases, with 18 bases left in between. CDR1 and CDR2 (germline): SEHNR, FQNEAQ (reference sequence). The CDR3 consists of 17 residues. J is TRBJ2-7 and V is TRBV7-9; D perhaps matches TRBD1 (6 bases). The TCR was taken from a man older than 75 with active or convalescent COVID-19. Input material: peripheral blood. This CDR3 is CASSLVFNEGQTYEQYF. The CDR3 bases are TGTGCCAGCAGCTTAGTTTTTAACGAGGGACAAACCTACGAGCAGTACTTC.